These 23 T cell receptor beta chains originate from one sample sequenced in a study of ipilimumab plus nivolumab after autologous stem cell transplantation. The assay was immunoSEQ multiplex PCR, and TCRdb's table has in-frame clones only and misses some. Of around 4,900 clones in the sample, approximately 70% were seen once. Sample: PBMCs, taken in a trial of ipilimumab plus nivolumab as post-transplant consolidation. The receptors were sampled from a male donor with multiple myeloma.

This clone was found once. The J gene is TRBJ2-5, the V gene TRBV6-1; the D is unclear. Germline loops: CDR1 MNHNS, CDR2 SASEGT. The ends were cut back, 5 bases at V and 1 base at J, with 14 bases in the middle. CDR3 length: 15 residues. CDR3 DNA: TGTGCCAGCAGTAAATTCGTAACGTCCCAAGAGACCCAGTACTTC. Translated: CASSKFVTSQETQYF.

Comments on this clone: The same CDR3 arises from other DNA sequences in this sample as well. The chain couples TRBV4-3 to TRBJ2-3; 8 bases align to TRBD2. This CDR3 is 16 amino acids long. Looked up from germline, CDR1 is LGHNA and CDR2 is YSLEER. V lost 4 bases to trimming and J lost 5 bases; unmatched junction nucleotides: 11. The CDR3 DNA sequence: TGCGCCAGCAGCCCAGGACTGGCGGGGGGAGGAGATACGCAGTATTTT. It translates to CASSPGLAGGGDTQYF.

This clone is labeled as medium-sized (0.01 to 0.1%). V and J are TRBV25-1 and TRBJ1-2; weak D call: TRBD1 (6 bases). V shed 5 bases and J shed 6 bases, with 10 bases lying between them. The CDR3 is 12 residues long. Germline lookup yields CDR1 MGHDK and CDR2 SYGVNS. The CDR3 reads CASSRNRDGYTF. CDR3 coding DNA: TGTGCCAGCAGTCGCAACAGGGATGGCTACACCTTC.

This clone was seen only a few times. The chain carries TRBV10-3 and TRBJ1-3; D gene ambiguous. Trimming left V 4 bases short and J 3 bases short, with 19 bases between. Germline V lookup: CDR1 ENHRY, CDR2 SYGVKD. CDR3 length equals 17 residues. The CDR3 sequence: CAISVGWQTSGGNTIYF. The CDR3 DNA follows: TGTGCCATCAGTGTTGGGTGGCAGACCTCCGGTGGAAACACCATATATTTT.

The rearrangement uses TRBV29-1 and TRBJ2-3; D perhaps matches TRBD1 (6 bases). CDR1 is SQVTM and CDR2 is ANQGSEA in the germline V gene. V lost 0 bases and J 0 bases, leaving 7 bases between the germline ends. The length of the CDR3 is 14 residues. The CDR3 protein is CSVEEQGSTDTQYF. The CDR3 bases are TGCAGCGTTGAAGAACAGGGAAGCACAGATACGCAGTATTTT.

This clone was seen more than once but under ten times. The chain joins TRBV7-3 to TRBJ2-2; unclear D gene. Germline CDR1 and CDR2: SGHTA and FQGTGA. Trimming stripped 3 bases from V and 0 bases from J, with 8 bases between. CDR3 size: 15 residues. CDR3 DNA: TGTGCCAGCAGCTTCAGCCCCGCGAACACCGGGGAGCTGTTTTTT. It specifies CASSFSPANTGELFF.

This rearrangement joins TRBV5-6 to TRBJ1-2; 7 positions match TRBD1. Trimming at V came to 5 bases and at J to 4 bases, leaving 8 bases not matched to a gene. The CDR3 extends over 14 amino acids. Germline-derived CDR1 and CDR2 are SGHDT and YYEEEE. DNA for the CDR3: TGTGCCAGCAGTGTAGGGGGCGTCGGCTATGGCTACACCTTC. This gives the protein CASSVGGVGYGYTF.

This chain links TRBV6-6 with TRBJ2-5; no reliable D call. Germline CDR1 reads MNHNY; CDR2 reads SVGAGI (reference sequence). CDR3 length equals 11 residues. With 0 bases removed from V and 5 bases from J, the gap between germline ends came to 1 base. The CDR3: CASSYSETQYF. Written as DNA, the CDR3 is TGTGCCAGCAGTTACTCGGAGACCCAGTACTTC.

This chain connects TRBV7-2 to TRBJ2-4; tentative D call: TRBD1 (6 bases). The germline gives CDR1 SGHTA, CDR2 FQGNSA. The CDR3 is made up of 16 amino acids. The V gene lost 1 base and the J gene lost 7 bases, with 17 bases spanning the gap. The DNA for the CDR3 is TGTGCCAGCAGCTTAGTGCCTCAGGGGAGTCAGAACATTCAGTACTTC. This gives the protein CASSLVPQGSQNIQYF.

As regards this clone: Other DNA sequences in the same sample also yield this CDR3. The rearrangement links TRBV19 to TRBJ1-5; 8 nucleotides align to TRBD1. Germline V lookup: CDR1 LNHDA, CDR2 SQIVND (reference sequence). The CDR3 totals 16 residues. The junction had 5 bases not matched to a gene; V was cut back by 0 bases and J by 4 bases. DNA of the CDR3: TGTGCCAGTAGTATAGACCCTACAGGGGGTAATCAGCCCCAGCATTTT. It encodes CASSIDPTGGNQPQHF.

This clone was seen just once. A junction end diverges from the germline sequence, so it may reflect a read error. This chain connects TRBV19 to TRBJ1-2; D might be TRBD1 (5 bases). The CDR3 consists of 14 residues. Germline CDR1 LNHDA, CDR2 SQIVND (reference sequence). In DNA form, the CDR3 reads TGTGCCAGTACGGACACTAAAATAAACTATGGCTGCACCTTC. Encoded protein: CASTDTKINYGCTF. Variable domain in full (rest from reference TRBV19 and TRBJ1-2): DGGITQSPKYLFRKEGQNVTLSCEQNLNHDAMYWYRQDPGQGLRLIYYSQIVNDFQKGDIAEGYSVSREKKESFPLTVTSAQKNPTAFYLCASTDTKINYGCTFGSGTRLTVV.

The V and J genes are TRBV4-1 and TRBJ2-7; 11 bases fit TRBD2. The CDR3 is made up of 15 amino acids. The V segment lost 4 bases and the J segment 3 bases; nucleotides outside the gene matches: 5. CDR1 MGHRA and CDR2 YSYEKL come from the germline V gene. The CDR3 loop reads CASSPGLADNYEQYF. The CDR3 region has the DNA TGCGCCAGCAGCCCGGGACTAGCGGACAACTACGAGCAGTACTTC.

This clone was observed a handful of times. The V and J genes are TRBV10-2 and TRBJ1-4, with 10 bases identical to TRBD1. The CDR3 runs to 15 residues. Trimming removed 6 bases from V and 5 bases from J; junction bases left unmatched: 6. Germline assignment: CDR1 WSHSY and CDR2 SAAADI. The CDR3 loop is CASRERQGANEKLFF. The CDR3 DNA sequence: TGCGCCAGCAGGGAACGACAGGGGGCGAATGAAAAACTGTTTTTT.

J is TRBJ2-2 and V is TRBV30; perhaps TRBD2 as D (5 bases). With 3 bases removed from V and 1 base from J, the gap between germline ends came to 9 bases. Germline V lookup: CDR1 GTSNPN, CDR2 SVGIG (reference sequence). The CDR3 has 14 amino acids. The CDR3 is CAWSPGKNTGELFF. The CDR3 nucleotides are TGTGCCTGGAGCCCGGGAAAGAACACCGGGGAGCTGTTTTTT.

This sequence joins TRBV7-9 and TRBJ1-2; TRBD1 matches 9 bases. Germline CDR1 SEHNR, CDR2 FQNEAQ (reference sequence). The junction had 10 bases not matched to a gene; V was cut back by 4 bases and J by 1 base. The CDR3 length is 17 residues. CDR3 coding DNA: TGTGCCAGCAGCTCAGGACAGGGGAACACGGGTAACTATGGCTACACCTTC. Its translation: CASSSGQGNTGNYGYTF.

This sequence joins TRBV5-1 and TRBJ2-1, with D possibly matching TRBD2 (5 bases). The CDR3 covers 14 residues. Trimming left V 1 base short and J 9 bases short, with 14 bases between. Germline CDR1 SGHRS, CDR2 YFSETQ. DNA for the CDR3: TGCGCCAGCAGCTTGATGTCTGCGGGTACTGAGCAGTTCTTC. Translation: CASSLMSAGTEQFF.

J is TRBJ2-7 and V is TRBV19, with a weak D call TRBD2 (5 bases). CDR1 is LNHDA and CDR2 is SQIVND in the germline V gene (reference sequence). This CDR3 has 15 residues. The V and J ends lost 2 bases and 4 bases respectively, with 15 bases between them. CDR3 protein: CASSIFRGEKYEQYF. The CDR3 DNA reads as TGTGCCAGTAGTATATTCCGGGGAGAAAAGTACGAGCAGTACTTC.

This chain uses TRBV11-2 with TRBJ1-5; perhaps TRBD1 as D (5 bases). Germline assignment: CDR1 SGHAT and CDR2 FQNNGV. This CDR3 has 13 residues. Trimming took off 8 bases at V and 3 bases at J, with 11 bases between the two ends. CDR3 in amino acids: CASGDSLNQPQHF. CDR3 nucleotide sequence: TGTGCCAGCGGCGACAGCCTCAATCAGCCCCAGCATTTT.

The chain couples TRBV5-1 to TRBJ2-6; 12 bases agree with TRBD2. J was trimmed by 2 bases and V by 0 bases; bases with no gene match: 9. The CDR3 is 20 amino acids. Germline V gene sequence: CDR1 SGHRS, CDR2 YFSETQ. The CDR3 DNA follows: TGCGCCAGCAGCTTGGTCCCGACTAGCGGGAGCCGGACTGGGGCCAACGTCCTGACTTTC. Translated, it gives CASSLVPTSGSRTGANVLTF.

The CDR3 loop is CASSFEVGGANSYEQYF. The DNA for the CDR3 is TGTGCCAGCAGTTTTGAGGTAGGGGGGGCCAATTCCTACGAGCAGTACTTC. The chain combines TRBV28 with TRBJ2-7, with TRBD2 as a possible D gene (7 bases). Germline-derived CDR1 and CDR2 are MDHEN and SYDVKM. V was cut by 3 bases and J by 1 base, with 19 bases left in between. This CDR3 region has 17 residues.

The chain couples TRBV19 to TRBJ1-3; D not certain. Trimming took 6 bases from V and 0 from J, leaving 18 bases between them. Germline CDR1 reads LNHDA; CDR2 reads SQIVND (reference sequence). CDR3 length: 17 amino acids. The CDR3 region has the DNA TGTGCCAGTAGCAAGCCCCTGGGAACAGCCTCTGGAAACACCATATATTTT. It encodes CASSKPLGTASGNTIYF.

The CDR3 here is CASSARTGTYGYTF. DNA for the CDR3: TGTGCCAGCAGTGCTCGGACAGGGACCTATGGCTACACCTTC. The V call is TRBV6-5, the J call TRBJ1-2, with 8 bases fitting TRBD1. The CDR3 runs 14 residues. The V gene end was trimmed by 5 bases and the J gene end by 4 bases; junction bases not matched to a gene: 6. Germline V gives CDR1 MNHEY, CDR2 SVGAGI.

This chain joins TRBV12-5 and TRBJ2-3, with D unresolved. The CDR3 is made up of 11 amino acids. CDR1 is LGHNT, CDR2 FRNRAP, per germline. Trimming stripped 1 base from V and 7 bases from J, with 3 bases between. CDR3: CASGLGYTQYF. The DNA for the CDR3 is TGTGCTAGTGGTTTGGGGTATACGCAGTATTTT. Filled out from reference TRBV12-5 and TRBJ2-3, the complete variable domain reads DARVTQTPRHKVTEMGQEVTMRCQPILGHNTVFWYRQTMMQGLELLAYFRNRAPLDDSGMPKDRFSAEMPDATLATLKIQPSEPRDSAVYFCASGLGYTQYFGPGTRLTVL.